The present T cell receptor beta chain was sequenced within a study of cytomegalovirus exposure and HLA in healthy donors. Findings and limits, study-wide: TCR sequences were mostly rare, though some public TCRs occurred in many donors. Most of the TCR beta V segments (in an earlier analysis) were productive either about 87% or about 30% of the time.

Trimming removed 5 bases at V and 6 bases at J, with 19 bases between. The CDR3 has 16 residues. Germline CDR1 and CDR2: KGHSH and LQKENI. Primers for the PCR totalled 60 Vbeta and 13 Jbeta. Methods used by the authors: Later analysis identified some 88 million unique TCR beta chains, about 11 million shared. Assay: immunoSEQ multiplex PCR; the TCRdb copy retains only in-frame clones and omits some. V and J calls and clone size are those listed in that table; D and trimming were worked out from the DNA. The table shows 100,000 to 150,000 clones, with approximately 73% occurring only once. A remark on this clone: Its antigen is currently unknown.

Sequences were obtained from PBMCs. V usage is TRBV18 and J usage is TRBJ1-4; no clear D. The TCR was taken from a man in his 60s in good health and CMV-seropositive. CDR3 in DNA: TGTGCCAGCTCAAGAGATCGAGCGGGTTGGGATGAAAAACTGTTTTTT. It translates to CASSRDRAGWDEKLFF.